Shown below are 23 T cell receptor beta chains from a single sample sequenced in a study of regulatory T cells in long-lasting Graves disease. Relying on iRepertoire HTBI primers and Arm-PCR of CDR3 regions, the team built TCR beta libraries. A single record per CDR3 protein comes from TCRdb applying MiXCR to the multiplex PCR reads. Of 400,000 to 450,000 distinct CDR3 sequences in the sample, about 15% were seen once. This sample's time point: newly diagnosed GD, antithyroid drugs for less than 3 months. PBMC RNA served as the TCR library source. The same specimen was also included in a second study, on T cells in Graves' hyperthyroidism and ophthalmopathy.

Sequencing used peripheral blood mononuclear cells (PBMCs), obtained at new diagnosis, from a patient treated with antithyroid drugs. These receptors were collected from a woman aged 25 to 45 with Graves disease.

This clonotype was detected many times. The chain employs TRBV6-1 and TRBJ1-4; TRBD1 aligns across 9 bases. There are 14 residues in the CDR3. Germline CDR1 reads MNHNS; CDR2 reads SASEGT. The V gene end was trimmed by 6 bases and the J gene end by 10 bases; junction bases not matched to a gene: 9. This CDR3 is CASSSPQGAGKLFF. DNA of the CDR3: TGTGCCAGCAGCTCCCCACAGGGGGCGGGAAAACTGTTTTTT.

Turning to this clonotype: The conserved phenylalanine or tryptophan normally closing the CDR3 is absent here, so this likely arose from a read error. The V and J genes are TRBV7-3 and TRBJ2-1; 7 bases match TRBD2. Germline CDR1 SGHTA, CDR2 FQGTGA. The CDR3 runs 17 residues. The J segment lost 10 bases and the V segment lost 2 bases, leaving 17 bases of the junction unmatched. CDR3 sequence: CASSLGGKAGSFGEQFS. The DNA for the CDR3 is TGTGCCAGCAGCTTAGGGGGTAAAGCGGGATCGTTTGGAGAGCAGTTCTCC.

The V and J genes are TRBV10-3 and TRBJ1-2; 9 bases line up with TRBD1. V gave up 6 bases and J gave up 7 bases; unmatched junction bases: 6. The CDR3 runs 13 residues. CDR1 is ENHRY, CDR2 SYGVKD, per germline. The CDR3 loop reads CAISWDRDSGYTF. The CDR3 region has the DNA TGTGCCATCAGCTGGGACAGGGATAGTGGCTACACCTTC.

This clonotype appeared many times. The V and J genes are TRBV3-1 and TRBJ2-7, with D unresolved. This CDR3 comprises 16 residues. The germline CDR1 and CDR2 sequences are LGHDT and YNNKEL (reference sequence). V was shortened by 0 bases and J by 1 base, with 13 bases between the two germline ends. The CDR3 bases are TGTGCCAGCAGCCAAGATACGGCTAGAGTTTCCTACGAGCAGTACTTC. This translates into CASSQDTARVSYEQYF.

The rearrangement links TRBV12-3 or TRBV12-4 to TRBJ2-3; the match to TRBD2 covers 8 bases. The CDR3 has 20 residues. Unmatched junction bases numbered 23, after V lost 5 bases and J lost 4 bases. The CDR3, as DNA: TGTGCCAGCAGTCTAACTAGATTAACGCTAGCGGGTAGTAGCGCAGATACGCAGTATTTT. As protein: CASSLTRLTLAGSSADTQYF.

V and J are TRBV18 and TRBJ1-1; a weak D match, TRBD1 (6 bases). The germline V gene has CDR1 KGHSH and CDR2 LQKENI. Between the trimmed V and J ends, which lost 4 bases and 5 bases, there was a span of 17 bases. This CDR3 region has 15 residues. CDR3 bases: TGTGCCAGCTCACGCCCCGGGACAACAACTACTGAAGCTTTCTTT. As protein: CASSRPGTTTTEAFF.

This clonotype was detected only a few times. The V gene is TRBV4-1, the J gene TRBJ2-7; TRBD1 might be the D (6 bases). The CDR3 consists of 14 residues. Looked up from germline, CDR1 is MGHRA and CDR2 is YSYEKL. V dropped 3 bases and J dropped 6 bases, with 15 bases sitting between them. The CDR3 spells CASSHLAQGPEQYF. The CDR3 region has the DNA TGCGCCAGCAGCCACCTAGCACAGGGCCCCGAGCAGTACTTC.

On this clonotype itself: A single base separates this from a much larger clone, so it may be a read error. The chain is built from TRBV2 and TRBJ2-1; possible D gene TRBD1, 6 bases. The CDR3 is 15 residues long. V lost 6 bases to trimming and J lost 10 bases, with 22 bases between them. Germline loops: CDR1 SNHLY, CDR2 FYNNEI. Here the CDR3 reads CASRVTGSFNYEQFF. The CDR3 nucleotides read TGTGCCAGCAGGGTGACAGGCAGCTTTAATTACGAGCAGTTCTTC.

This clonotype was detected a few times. CDR3 DNA: TGCGCCAGCAGCCAACAGGGGTGGAGGCCTTTCTCTGGGGCCAACGTCCTGACTTTC. Residues: CASSQQGWRPFSGANVLTF. J is TRBJ2-6 and V is TRBV5-1; 7 bases fit TRBD1. The CDR3 length is 19 residues. V trimming: 4 bases; J trimming: 0 bases; junction bases outside the gene matches: 13. The germline gives CDR1 SGHRS, CDR2 YFSETQ.

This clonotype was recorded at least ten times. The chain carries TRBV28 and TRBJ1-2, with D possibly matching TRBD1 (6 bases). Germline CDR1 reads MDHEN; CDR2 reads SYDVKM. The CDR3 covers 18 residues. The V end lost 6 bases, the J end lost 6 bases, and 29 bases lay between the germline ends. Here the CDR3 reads CASSSPRTADPISDGYTF. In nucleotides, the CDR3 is TGTGCCAGCAGCTCCCCTCGGACAGCCGACCCTATCTCGGATGGCTACACCTTC.

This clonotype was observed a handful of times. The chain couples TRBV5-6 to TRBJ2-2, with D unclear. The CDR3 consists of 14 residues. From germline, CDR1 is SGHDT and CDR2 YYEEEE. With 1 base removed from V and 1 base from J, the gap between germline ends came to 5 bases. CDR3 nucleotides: TGTGCCAGCAGCTTGAACCTGAACACCGGGGAGCTGTTTTTT. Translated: CASSLNLNTGELFF.

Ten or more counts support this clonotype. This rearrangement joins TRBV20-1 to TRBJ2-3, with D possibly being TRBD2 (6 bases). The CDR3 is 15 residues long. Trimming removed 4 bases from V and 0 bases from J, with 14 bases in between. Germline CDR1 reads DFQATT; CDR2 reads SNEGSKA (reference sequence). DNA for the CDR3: TGCAGTGCTAATCTCCCTAGCGCTAGCACAGATACGCAGTATTTT. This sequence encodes CSANLPSASTDTQYF.

The chain's CDR3 is CASSMRRSQVETQYF. CDR3 DNA sequence: TGTGCCAGTAGTATGCGTAGGTCACAGGTAGAGACCCAGTACTTC. The chain couples TRBV19 to TRBJ2-5, with D tentatively TRBD1 (5 bases). The CDR3 covers 15 residues. V dropped 3 bases and J dropped 4 bases, with 15 bases sitting between them. Germline V gene lookup returns CDR1 LNHDA and CDR2 SQIVND (reference sequence).

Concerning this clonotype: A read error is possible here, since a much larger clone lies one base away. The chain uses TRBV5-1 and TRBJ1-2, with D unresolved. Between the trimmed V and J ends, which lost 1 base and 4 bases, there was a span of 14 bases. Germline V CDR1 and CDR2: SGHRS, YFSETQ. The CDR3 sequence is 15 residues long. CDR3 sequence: CASSLTVGAVYGYTF. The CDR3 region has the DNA TGCGCCAGCAGCTTGACGGTGGGCGCGGTCTATGGCTACACCTTC. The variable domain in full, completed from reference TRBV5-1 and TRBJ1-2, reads KAGVTQTPRYLIKTRGQQVTLSCSPISGHRSVSWYQQTPGQGLQFLFEYFSETQRNKGNFPGRFSGRQFSNSRSEMNVSTLELGDSALYLCASSLTVGAVYGYTFGSGTRLTVV.

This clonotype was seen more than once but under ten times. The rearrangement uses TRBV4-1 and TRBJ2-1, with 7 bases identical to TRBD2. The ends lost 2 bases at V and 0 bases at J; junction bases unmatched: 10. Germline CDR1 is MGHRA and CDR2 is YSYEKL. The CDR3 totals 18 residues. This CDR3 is CASSQWVQGGSSYNEQFF. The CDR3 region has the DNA TGCGCCAGCAGCCAATGGGTTCAGGGCGGGAGCTCCTACAATGAGCAGTTCTTC.

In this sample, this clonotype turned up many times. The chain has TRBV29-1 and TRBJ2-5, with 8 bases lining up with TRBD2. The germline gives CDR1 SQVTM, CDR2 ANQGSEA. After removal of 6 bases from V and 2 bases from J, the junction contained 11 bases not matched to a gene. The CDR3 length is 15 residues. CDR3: CSVLPGGIRQETQYF. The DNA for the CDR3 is TGCAGCGTCCTCCCGGGGGGGATAAGACAAGAGACCCAGTACTTC.

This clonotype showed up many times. In DNA, the CDR3 is TGTGCCAGCAGCTTAGACTGGGGCTCCTACAATGAGCAGTTCTTC. This codes for CASSLDWGSYNEQFF. This chain connects TRBV11-2 to TRBJ2-1; no clear D gene. The CDR3 length is 15 residues. Germline CDR1 is SGHAT and CDR2 is FQNNGV. V shed 0 bases and J shed 0 bases, with 6 bases lying between them.

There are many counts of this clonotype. CDR3 bases: TGTGCCAGCAGCGTGGGGGGGACAGGGCCGTACGAGCAGTACTTC. It codes for CASSVGGTGPYEQYF. The V call is TRBV9, the J call TRBJ2-7; 9 nucleotides agree with TRBD1. The CDR3 is 15 residues long. Germline V gene lookup returns CDR1 SGDLS and CDR2 YYNGEE. Trimming cost V 2 bases and J 4 bases; bases outside gene matches: 7.

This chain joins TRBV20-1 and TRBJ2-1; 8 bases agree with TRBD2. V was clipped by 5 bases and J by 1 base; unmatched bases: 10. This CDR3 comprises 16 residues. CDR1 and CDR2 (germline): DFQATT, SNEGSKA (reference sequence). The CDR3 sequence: CSARGREEFSYNEQFF. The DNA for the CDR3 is TGCAGTGCTCGGGGGCGGGAGGAATTTTCCTACAATGAGCAGTTCTTC.

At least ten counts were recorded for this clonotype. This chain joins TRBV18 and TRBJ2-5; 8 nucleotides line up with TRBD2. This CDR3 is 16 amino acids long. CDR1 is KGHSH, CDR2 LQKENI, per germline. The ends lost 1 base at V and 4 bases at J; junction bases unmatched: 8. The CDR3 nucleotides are TGTGCCAGCTCACCACAGGTTGCGGGAGGTGGAGAGACCCAGTACTTC. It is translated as CASSPQVAGGGETQYF. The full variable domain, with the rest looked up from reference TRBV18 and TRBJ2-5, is NAGVMQNPRHLVRRRGQEARLRCSPMKGHSHVYWYRQLPEEGLKFMVYLQKENIIDESGMPKERFSAEFPKEGPSILRIQQVVRGDSAAYFCASSPQVAGGGETQYFGPGTRLLVL.

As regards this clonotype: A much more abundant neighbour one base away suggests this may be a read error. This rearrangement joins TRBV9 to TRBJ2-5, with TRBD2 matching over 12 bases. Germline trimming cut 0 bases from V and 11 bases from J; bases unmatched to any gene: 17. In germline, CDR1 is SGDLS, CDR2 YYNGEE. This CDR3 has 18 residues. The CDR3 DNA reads TGTGCCAGCAGCGTAGCTAGCGGGAGGGCCTATAGGCACGATGAGCAGTACTTC. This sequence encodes CASSVASGRAYRHDEQYF.

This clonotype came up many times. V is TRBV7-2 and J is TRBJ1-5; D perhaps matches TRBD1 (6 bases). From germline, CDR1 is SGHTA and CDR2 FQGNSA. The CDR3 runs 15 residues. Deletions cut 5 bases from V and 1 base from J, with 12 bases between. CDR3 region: CASSQRTASNQPQHF. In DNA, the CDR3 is TGTGCCAGCAGCCAAAGGACAGCCAGCAATCAGCCCCAGCATTTT.

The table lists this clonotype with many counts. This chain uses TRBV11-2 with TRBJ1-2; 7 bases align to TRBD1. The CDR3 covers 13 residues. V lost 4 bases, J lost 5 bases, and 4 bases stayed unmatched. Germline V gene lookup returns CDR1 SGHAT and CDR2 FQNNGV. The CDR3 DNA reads TGTGCCAGCAGCTCAGGACAGGTGTATGGCTACACCTTC. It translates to CASSSGQVYGYTF.